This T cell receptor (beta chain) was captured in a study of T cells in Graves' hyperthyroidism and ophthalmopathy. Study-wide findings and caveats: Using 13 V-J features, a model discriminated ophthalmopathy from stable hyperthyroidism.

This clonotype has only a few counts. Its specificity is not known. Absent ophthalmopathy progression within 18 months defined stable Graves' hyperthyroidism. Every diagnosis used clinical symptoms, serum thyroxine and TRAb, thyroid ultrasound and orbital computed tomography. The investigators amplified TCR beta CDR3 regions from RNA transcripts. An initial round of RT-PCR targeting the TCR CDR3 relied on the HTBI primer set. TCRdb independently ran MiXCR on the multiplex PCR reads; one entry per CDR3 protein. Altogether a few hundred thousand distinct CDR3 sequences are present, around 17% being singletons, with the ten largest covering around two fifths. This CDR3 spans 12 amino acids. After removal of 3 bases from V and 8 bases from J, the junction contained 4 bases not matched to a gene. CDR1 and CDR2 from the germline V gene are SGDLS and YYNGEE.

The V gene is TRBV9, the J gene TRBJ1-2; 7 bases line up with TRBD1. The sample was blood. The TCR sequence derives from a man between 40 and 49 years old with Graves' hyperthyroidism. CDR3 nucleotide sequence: TGTGCCAGCAGCGGGGACAGTTCGGGCTACACCTTC. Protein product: CASSGDSSGYTF.